One sample yielded the 27 T cell receptor beta chains listed below, sequenced in a study of blood T cell repertoires in COVID-19. The data were produced by immunoSEQ multiplex PCR, yet TCRdb's version contains in-frame clones alone and is incomplete. This table has 350,000 or so clones, 88% appearing once. What was sequenced was PBMCs or T cells enriched from blood (not recorded which). These receptors originate from a woman aged 25 to 39 who had been exposed to COVID-19.

J is TRBJ2-1 and V is TRBV5-1; D ambiguous. The CDR3 loop spans 15 amino acids. CDR1 is SGHRS, CDR2 YFSETQ, per germline. V was trimmed by 1 base and J by 8 bases, leaving 16 bases between them. This chain's CDR3 is CASSLRPSGEHEQFF. The CDR3 DNA sequence: TGCGCCAGCAGCTTGAGACCCTCCGGAGAGCATGAGCAGTTCTTC. Complete variable domain (other parts from reference TRBV5-1 and TRBJ2-1): KAGVTQTPRYLIKTRGQQVTLSCSPISGHRSVSWYQQTPGQGLQFLFEYFSETQRNKGNFPGRFSGRQFSNSRSEMNVSTLELGDSALYLCASSLRPSGEHEQFFGPGTRLTVL.

The chain employs TRBV7-3 and TRBJ2-3, with 7 bases aligning to TRBD2. This CDR3 is built from 16 residues. The trim removed 5 bases at V and 1 base at J, leaving 9 bases unmatched. Germline loops: CDR1 SGHTA, CDR2 FQGTGA. CDR3: CASSPSGGVGTDTQYF. CDR3 nucleotide sequence: TGTGCCAGCAGCCCCTCGGGGGGAGTGGGCACAGATACGCAGTATTTT.

The V call is TRBV4-1, the J call TRBJ2-2; 7 nucleotides agree with TRBD1. Germline values: CDR1 MGHRA, CDR2 YSYEKL. This CDR3 region has 14 residues. The junction had 4 bases not matched to a gene; V was cut back by 3 bases and J by 6 bases. CDR3 protein: CASSHSTGAGELFF. Here the CDR3 DNA reads TGCGCCAGCAGCCACTCTACAGGGGCCGGGGAGCTGTTTTTT.

This clone has just one count. The V gene is TRBV5-1, the J gene TRBJ1-6; 9 nucleotides agree with TRBD1. The CDR3 is 16 residues long. CDR1 and CDR2 from the germline V gene are SGHRS and YFSETQ. The V and J ends lost 4 bases and 2 bases, in that order; junction bases with no gene match: 4. The CDR3 loop reads CASSPGQGAYNSPLHF. The DNA for the CDR3 is TGCGCCAGCAGCCCGGGACAGGGAGCCTATAATTCACCCCTCCACTTT.

The chain joins TRBV30 to TRBJ1-6; 8 positions match TRBD1. Germline V gene sequence: CDR1 GTSNPN, CDR2 SVGIG (reference sequence). The CDR3 is made up of 15 amino acids. V was clipped by 5 bases and J by 7 bases; unmatched bases: 10. CDR3 loop: CAWSRGQDSNSPLHF. CDR3 sequence (DNA): TGTGCCTGGTCGAGGGGACAGGATTCGAATTCACCCCTCCACTTT.

This clone was found a few times. The chain couples TRBV29-1 to TRBJ1-2; possible D gene TRBD1, 5 bases. The V gene lost 4 bases and the J gene lost 8 bases, with 11 bases spanning the gap. The CDR3 is 11 amino acids. Germline CDR1 is SQVTM and CDR2 is ANQGSEA. DNA for the CDR3: TGCAGCGTTGCGGGGGGAGGAGGCTACACCTTC. It yields the protein CSVAGGGGYTF.

Concerning this clone itself: Its ends do not fully match the called genes, so a read error is possible. CDR3 loop: CASSSSGRTF. For the CDR3, the DNA is TGTGCCAGCAGCTCTAGCGGGAGGACCTTC. The chain is built from TRBV11-2 and TRBJ2-7, with 11 bases matching TRBD2. This CDR3 comprises 10 residues. Germline CDR1 reads SGHAT; CDR2 reads FQNNGV.

The V gene is TRBV9, the J gene TRBJ2-7, with no clear D. Deletions cut 0 bases from V and 1 base from J, with 11 bases between. Germline lookup yields CDR1 SGDLS and CDR2 YYNGEE. The CDR3 covers 15 residues. CDR3 region: CASSVGTVPSYEQYF. Here the CDR3 DNA reads TGTGCCAGCAGCGTAGGAACAGTCCCGTCCTACGAGCAGTACTTC.

This clone was found once. The chain joins TRBV18 to TRBJ2-3; D perhaps matches TRBD2 (5 bases). The germline V gene has CDR1 KGHSH and CDR2 LQKENI. There are 16 residues in the CDR3. V was shortened by 3 bases and J by 0 bases, with 13 bases between the two germline ends. CDR3 nucleotides: TGTGCCAGCTCACCGTACCGGGATCCTAGCACAGATACGCAGTATTTT. Translated: CASSPYRDPSTDTQYF.

V is TRBV11-3 and J is TRBJ2-1; tentative D call: TRBD2 (5 bases). In germline, CDR1 is SGHNT, CDR2 YENEEA. The length of the CDR3 is 14 residues. V gave up 2 bases and J gave up 7 bases, with 12 bases separating them. This CDR3 is CASSLPPGDNEQFF. The CDR3, as DNA: TGTGCCAGCAGCTTACCCCCCGGGGATAATGAGCAGTTCTTC. The full variable domain, in which reference TRBV11-3 and TRBJ2-1 provide the parts outside the CDR3, is EAGVVQSPRYKIIEKKQPVAFWCNPISGHNTLYWYLQNLGQGPELLIRYENEEAVDDSQLPKDRFSAERLKGVDSTLKIQPAELGDSAVYLCASSLPPGDNEQFFGPGTRLTVL.

The chain joins TRBV10-3 to TRBJ2-3, with 14 bases matching TRBD2. The V and J ends lost 7 bases and 0 bases, in that order; junction bases with no gene match: 12. CDR3 length equals 19 residues. The germline V gene encodes CDR1 ENHRY and CDR2 SYGVKD. For the CDR3, the DNA is TGTGCCATCACCCCCGAGACTAGCGGGGGGGTCCTTAGCACAGATACGCAGTATTTT. Translating it yields CAITPETSGGVLSTDTQYF.

This clone appeared a single time. The chain recombines TRBV28 with TRBJ2-5, with 11 bases lining up with TRBD2. V shed 3 bases, J shed 1 base, and the junction held 7 bases outside the gene matches. The CDR3 loop spans 17 amino acids. Germline-derived CDR1 and CDR2 are MDHEN and SYDVKM. The CDR3 DNA reads TGTGCCAGCAGTTTGTCCACTAGCGGGAGTTTCCAAGAGACCCAGTACTTC. It specifies CASSLSTSGSFQETQYF.

The gene calls are TRBV14 and TRBJ2-1; the match to TRBD1 covers 9 bases. This CDR3 region has 17 residues. Losses at the gene ends were 2 bases for V and 1 base for J; bases not matched to a gene: 6. The germline V gene has CDR1 SGHDN and CDR2 FVKESK. The CDR3 spells CASSQLPGQGSYNEQFF. CDR3 nucleotides: TGTGCCAGCAGCCAACTACCGGGACAGGGATCCTACAATGAGCAGTTCTTC.

This chain links TRBV19 with TRBJ2-2; TRBD1 matches 8 bases. Germline CDR1 and CDR2: LNHDA and SQIVND (reference sequence). V lost 8 bases and J lost 0; bases outside the gene matches: 5. The CDR3 has 15 residues. Here the CDR3 reads CASQTGDPNTGELFF. The CDR3 nucleotides read TGTGCCAGTCAGACAGGGGACCCGAACACCGGGGAGCTGTTTTTT.

V and J are TRBV6-5 and TRBJ2-7; the match to TRBD1 covers 7 bases. There are 13 residues in the CDR3. Germline V gene lookup returns CDR1 MNHEY and CDR2 SVGAGI. V shed 8 bases and J 3 bases; nucleotides not matched to a gene: 7. Here the CDR3 DNA reads TGTGCCAGCGCAGAGGGGGCTTTCTACGAGCAGTACTTC. It encodes CASAEGAFYEQYF.

The CDR3 loop is CASSPGVGQFF. The CDR3, as DNA: TGTGCCAGCAGCCCCGGGGTCGGGCAGTTCTTC. This chain joins TRBV28 and TRBJ2-1; perhaps TRBD2 as D (5 bases). This CDR3 contains 11 residues. Germline values: CDR1 MDHEN, CDR2 SYDVKM. V gave up 6 bases and J gave up 12 bases, with 12 bases separating them.

The V gene is TRBV19, the J gene TRBJ2-5; D not certain. Germline CDR1 reads LNHDA; CDR2 reads SQIVND (reference sequence). The CDR3 length is 12 residues. V lost 6 bases, J lost 5 bases, and 10 bases lay in between. This CDR3 reads CASSPRVETQYF. The CDR3 DNA reads TGTGCCAGTAGCCCGCGCGTTGAGACCCAGTACTTC.

V usage is TRBV18 and J usage is TRBJ2-3, with 7 bases fitting TRBD1. CDR1 is KGHSH, CDR2 LQKENI, per germline. The CDR3 loop spans 16 amino acids. V lost 2 bases, J lost 0 bases, and 5 bases stayed unmatched. CDR3 amino acids: CASSPFGQASTDTQYF. CDR3 bases: TGTGCCAGCTCACCATTTGGACAGGCAAGCACAGATACGCAGTATTTT.

The sample holds one count of this clone. V usage is TRBV3-1 (or the pseudogene TRBV3-2) and J usage is TRBJ1-3, with TRBD1 matching over 11 bases. With V trimmed by 1 base and J by 2 bases, 1 base remained unmatched. The CDR3 sequence is 16 residues long. Per germline, CDR1 LGHDT and CDR2 YNNKEL (reference sequence). For the CDR3, the DNA is TGTGCCAGCAGCCAAGCGGGACAGGGGGCTGGAAACACCATATATTTT. This translates into CASSQAGQGAGNTIYF.

The chain couples TRBV5-1 to TRBJ2-5, with 7 bases aligning to TRBD2. The germline V gene has CDR1 SGHRS and CDR2 YFSETQ. After removal of 6 bases from V and 4 bases from J, the junction contained 9 bases not matched to a gene. The length of the CDR3 is 14 residues. The CDR3 loop reads CASTEGRVGETQYF. CDR3 sequence (DNA): TGCGCCAGCACCGAAGGGAGGGTGGGAGAGACCCAGTACTTC.

This clone was counted once. This chain connects TRBV3-1 (or the pseudogene TRBV3-2) to TRBJ2-7, with TRBD2 as a possible D gene (6 bases). Trimming removed 6 bases at V and 6 bases at J, with 18 bases between. Per the germline V gene, CDR1 is LGHDT and CDR2 is YNNKEL (reference sequence). CDR3 size: 14 residues. The CDR3 spells CASSRSTSGSEQYF. Written as DNA, the CDR3 is TGTGCCAGCAGTCGCTCGACTAGTGGAAGCGAGCAGTACTTC.

The chain uses TRBV24-1 and TRBJ2-1; 13 bases map to TRBD2. CDR1 and CDR2 (germline): KGHDR, SFDVKD. The CDR3 length is 16 residues. V shed 4 bases and J 4 bases; nucleotides not matched to a gene: 3. CDR3 protein: CATSEQTSGRYNEQFF. CDR3 DNA sequence: TGTGCCACCAGTGAACAGACTAGCGGGAGGTACAATGAGCAGTTCTTC.

The V call is TRBV28, the J call TRBJ2-6; TRBD2 aligns across 8 bases. CDR3 length: 18 amino acids. From germline, CDR1 is MDHEN and CDR2 SYDVKM. The V segment lost 1 base and the J segment 3 bases; nucleotides outside the gene matches: 8. This chain's CDR3 is CASSLSPAGVGGANVLTF. CDR3 coding DNA: TGTGCCAGCAGTTTATCGCCAGCGGGAGTGGGTGGGGCCAACGTCCTGACTTTC.

This chain connects TRBV24-1 to TRBJ2-3, with 10 bases lining up with TRBD1. Germline lookup yields CDR1 KGHDR and CDR2 SFDVKD. With 1 base clipped from V and 5 bases from J, the junction kept 11 bases outside the gene matches. The CDR3 has 18 amino acids. The CDR3 DNA sequence: TGTGCCACCAGTGATTTTGCGGCCGGGACAGGGGATCTAGATACGCAGTATTTT. Residues: CATSDFAAGTGDLDTQYF.

The V gene is TRBV19, the J gene TRBJ2-2; 10 nucleotides agree with TRBD1. J lost 5 bases, V lost 5 bases, and 5 bases had no gene match. The CDR3 has 15 amino acids. Germline assignment: CDR1 LNHDA and CDR2 SQIVND (reference sequence). CDR3 sequence: CASSSRTGGTGELFF. The CDR3 nucleotides read TGTGCCAGTAGTTCCCGGACAGGGGGAACCGGGGAGCTGTTTTTT.

The V call is TRBV6-1, the J call TRBJ2-7; 8 bases match TRBD2. Looked up from germline, CDR1 is MNHNS and CDR2 is SASEGT. This CDR3 is built from 15 residues. Trimming cost V 3 bases and J 6 bases; bases outside gene matches: 10. CDR3 nucleotide sequence: TGTGCCAGCAGTGATCCCTCGGGAGGGCTAAGCGAGCAGTACTTC. Residues: CASSDPSGGLSEQYF.

The chain joins TRBV27 to TRBJ1-1; D gene unclear. V shed 3 bases and J shed 1 base, with 6 bases lying between them. This CDR3 is 13 amino acids long. Germline CDR1 MNHEY, CDR2 SMNVEV (reference sequence). CDR3 nucleotide sequence: TGTGCCAGCAGTTTCCGGGAGAACACTGAAGCTTTCTTT. Translated, it gives CASSFRENTEAFF.